The 28 T cell receptor beta chains presented below share a single source sample, sequenced in a study of blood T cell repertoires in COVID-19. Sequenced by immunoSEQ multiplex PCR; TCRdb stores in-frame clones only, minus some. The data show tens of thousands of clones, more than 75% seen once. Sequencing input: peripheral blood. Every receptor here comes from a woman aged 70-85 years with acute or convalescent COVID-19.

The chain links TRBV10-2 to TRBJ1-1; tentatively, D is TRBD1 (5 bases). Trimming took 8 bases from V and 6 from J, leaving 13 bases between them. CDR3 length: 12 residues. CDR1 is WSHSY and CDR2 is SAAADI in the germline V gene. The CDR3 nucleotides are TGCGCCAGCTGCCGGCGGGGGGCTGAAGCTTTCTTT. This sequence encodes CASCRRGAEAFF.

The V and J genes are TRBV14 and TRBJ2-7; TRBD1 matches at 8 bases. The CDR3 runs 15 residues. V dropped 2 bases and J dropped 1; count of bases not matched to a gene: 4. Germline V lookup: CDR1 SGHDN, CDR2 FVKESK. The CDR3 region is CASSQTGGPSYEQYV. DNA of the CDR3: TGTGCCAGCAGCCAAACAGGGGGACCGTCCTACGAGCAGTACGTC.

The CDR3 loop is CASRSRDRVIPARTGELFF. The CDR3 DNA reads TGTGCAAGTCGCTCCCGGGACAGGGTTATTCCCGCCCGGACCGGGGAGCTGTTTTTT. V and J are TRBV12-2 and TRBJ2-2; the table assigns TRBD1, which was not confirmed against the DNA. TRBV12-2 is shown as a pseudogene. CDR3 size: 19 residues.

This chain links TRBV9 with TRBJ2-1; TRBD1 agrees at 7 bases. Trimming at V came to 0 bases and at J to 9 bases, leaving 6 bases not matched to a gene. The germline V gene encodes CDR1 SGDLS and CDR2 YYNGEE. The CDR3 consists of 14 residues. The CDR3, as DNA: TGTGCCAGCAGCGTAGGCATCCAGGGGGTTGAGCAGTTCTTC. Encoded protein: CASSVGIQGVEQFF.

The chain links TRBV28 to TRBJ2-6; D is possibly TRBD1 (5 bases). Trimming pared 6 bases from V and 7 bases from J, leaving 19 bases between. The V gene's germline CDR1 is MDHEN and CDR2 SYDVKM. The CDR3 spans 16 residues. The chain's CDR3 is CASRLQRQFQANVLTF. CDR3 sequence (DNA): TGTGCCAGCAGACTACAGAGACAGTTCCAAGCCAACGTCCTGACTTTC. Using reference TRBV28 and TRBJ2-6 for the parts outside the CDR3, the full variable domain is DVKVTQSSRYLVKRTGEKVFLECVQDMDHENMFWYRQDPGLGLRLIYFSYDVKMKEKGDIPEGYSVSREKKERFSLILESASTNQTSMYLCASRLQRQFQANVLTFGAGSRLTVL.

J is TRBJ1-2 and V is TRBV19; no clear D gene. Trimming took 3 bases from V and 4 from J, leaving 18 bases between them. CDR1 LNHDA and CDR2 SQIVND come from the germline V gene (reference sequence). The CDR3 is 16 residues long. CDR3 region: CASSINIGVPGYGYTF. CDR3 bases: TGTGCCAGTAGTATTAACATCGGGGTTCCTGGCTATGGCTACACCTTC.

This clone was seen more than once but under ten times. This chain joins TRBV6-5 and TRBJ1-2; D possibly corresponds to TRBD1 (5 bases). CDR3 size: 12 residues. CDR1 is MNHEY and CDR2 is SVGAGI in the germline V gene. Between the trimmed V and J ends, which lost 5 bases and 2 bases, there was a span of 6 bases. For the CDR3, the DNA is TGTGCCAGCAGTAGACAGAACTATGGCTACACCTTC. It codes for CASSRQNYGYTF.

The chain combines TRBV3-1 (or the pseudogene TRBV3-2) with TRBJ2-2; D is unresolved. The V end was cut by 0 bases, the J end by 0 bases, with 5 bases between. This CDR3 has 15 residues. CDR1 is LGHDT and CDR2 is YNNKEL in the germline V gene (reference sequence). Here the CDR3 DNA reads TGTGCCAGCAGCCAAGACGCGTCGAACACCGGGGAGCTGTTTTTT. As protein: CASSQDASNTGELFF.

This CDR3 reads CASSQPQGGETQYF. The CDR3 nucleotides are TGTGCCAGCAGCCAACCACAGGGCGGGGAGACCCAGTACTTC. The J gene is TRBJ2-5, the V gene TRBV14; D is possibly TRBD1 (6 bases). Germline V gene lookup returns CDR1 SGHDN and CDR2 FVKESK. The V end lost 2 bases, the J end lost 5 bases, and 12 bases lay between the germline ends. CDR3 length: 14 residues.

J is TRBJ2-3 and V is TRBV24-1, with 16 bases lining up with TRBD2. Germline CDR1 is KGHDR and CDR2 is SFDVKD. The V and J ends lost 5 bases and 0 bases, in that order; junction bases with no gene match: 1. The length of the CDR3 is 17 residues. This CDR3 reads CATSAGLAGGSTDTQYF. The CDR3 region has the DNA TGTGCCACCAGTGCGGGACTAGCGGGGGGGAGCACAGATACGCAGTATTTT.

This chain links TRBV3-1 (or the pseudogene TRBV3-2) with TRBJ1-6, with D maybe TRBD1 (6 bases). V lost 3 bases and J lost 4, with 7 bases in between. The CDR3 has 14 residues. CDR1 and CDR2 (germline): LGHDT, YNNKEL (reference sequence). The CDR3, as DNA: TGTGCCAGCAGCCATGGACAGTATAATTCACCCCTCCACTTT. Protein product: CASSHGQYNSPLHF.

The rearrangement uses TRBV21-1 and TRBJ2-7; the table's TRBD2 call for D was not verified on the DNA. TRBV21-1 counts as a pseudogene. The CDR3 is 16 amino acids. The CDR3: CASSKGTSGVIHEQYV. The CDR3 coding sequence is TGTGCCAGCAGCAAAGGAACTAGCGGGGTCATCCACGAGCAGTACGTC.

The chain joins TRBV5-5 to TRBJ1-1, with D hard to call. The CDR3 is made up of 14 amino acids. Looked up from germline, CDR1 is SGHKS and CDR2 is YYEKEE (reference sequence). V shed 4 bases and J shed 3 bases, with 13 bases lying between them. The CDR3 DNA sequence: TGTGCCAGCAGCCGTCGCAGTCCTGACACTGAAGCTTTCTTT. This codes for CASSRRSPDTEAFF. Variable domain in full (rest from reference TRBV5-5 and TRBJ1-1): DAGVTQSPTHLIKTRGQQVTLRCSPISGHKSVSWYQQVLGQGPQFIFQYYEKEERGRGNFPDRFSARQFPNYSSELNVNALLLGDSALYLCASSRRSPDTEAFFGQGTRLTVV.

This chain uses TRBV3-1 (or the pseudogene TRBV3-2) with TRBJ2-3, with 9 positions matching TRBD2. V trimming: 5 bases; J trimming: 2 bases; junction bases outside the gene matches: 20. The CDR3 has 20 amino acids. Germline CDR1 LGHDT, CDR2 YNNKEL (reference sequence). CDR3 nucleotide sequence: TGTGCCAGCAGCACCTACTTTGGATTAGCGGGGGCCCCTACCACAGATACGCAGTATTTT. Translated, it gives CASSTYFGLAGAPTTDTQYF.

The rearrangement links TRBV20-1 to TRBJ1-2, with 10 bases lining up with TRBD1. Germline-derived CDR1 and CDR2 are DFQATT and SNEGSKA (reference sequence). CDR3 length: 18 amino acids. The ends lost 3 bases at V and 7 bases at J; junction bases unmatched: 20. CDR3 amino acids: CSASLIRGTGAFYAGYTF. The DNA of the CDR3 is TGCAGTGCTAGTCTCATCAGAGGGACAGGGGCCTTTTATGCTGGCTACACCTTC.

The chain employs TRBV5-1 and TRBJ2-3, with D possibly matching TRBD2 (5 bases). Per germline, CDR1 SGHRS and CDR2 YFSETQ. CDR3 length equals 16 residues. The V gene lost 1 base and the J gene lost 0 bases, with 12 bases spanning the gap. This CDR3 is CASSLYPAVSTDTQYF. As DNA, the CDR3 is TGCGCCAGCAGCTTGTATCCAGCGGTAAGCACAGATACGCAGTATTTT.

CDR3 residues: CASSPEGSGELFF. The CDR3 DNA sequence: TGCGCCAGCAGCCCGGAGGGATCCGGGGAGCTGTTTTTT. The chain carries TRBV5-1 and TRBJ2-2; perhaps TRBD2 as D (6 bases). CDR1 is SGHRS, CDR2 YFSETQ, per germline. The V gene lost 4 bases and the J gene lost 6 bases, with 10 bases spanning the gap. The CDR3 has 13 residues.

The chain carries TRBV7-2 and TRBJ1-1, with D possibly TRBD1 on 5 matching bases. Trimming removed 1 base from V and 1 base from J, with 13 bases in between. Per germline, CDR1 SGHTA and CDR2 FQGNSA. This CDR3 spans 16 amino acids. DNA for the CDR3: TGTGCCAGCAGCTTAGAGGGACTGCTAGGGAACACTGAAGCTTTCTTT. Protein: CASSLEGLLGNTEAFF.

The gene calls are TRBV7-2 and TRBJ2-3; a weak D match, TRBD2 (5 bases). V lost 5 bases and J lost 4, with 10 bases in between. This CDR3 contains 13 residues. Germline V gene sequence: CDR1 SGHTA, CDR2 FQGNSA. The CDR3 sequence: CASSLLGADTQYF. The CDR3 nucleotides read TGTGCCAGCAGCCTACTCGGGGCAGATACGCAGTATTTT.

The rearrangement uses TRBV19 and TRBJ2-1; TRBD2 agrees at 11 bases. CDR1 LNHDA and CDR2 SQIVND come from the germline V gene (reference sequence). J was trimmed by 4 bases and V by 5 bases; bases with no gene match: 4. The CDR3 covers 15 residues. The CDR3, as DNA: TGTGCCAGTAGTGAGACTAGCGGGGCTTACAATGAGCAGTTCTTC. Protein sequence: CASSETSGAYNEQFF.

The chain employs TRBV19 and TRBJ1-5, with D hard to call. There are 12 residues in the CDR3. V was shortened by 5 bases and J by 0 bases, with 2 bases between the two germline ends. Germline V gene sequence: CDR1 LNHDA, CDR2 SQIVND (reference sequence). CDR3 DNA sequence: TGTGCCAGTAGTTATAGCAATCAGCCCCAGCATTTT. Its translation: CASSYSNQPQHF.

The chain links TRBV6-5 to TRBJ2-1; 9 nucleotides align to TRBD1. The CDR3 is made up of 15 amino acids. CDR1 and CDR2 from the germline V gene are MNHEY and SVGAGI. V dropped 5 bases and J dropped 6; count of bases not matched to a gene: 8. The CDR3 loop reads CASSIPVGQGNEQFF. DNA for the CDR3: TGTGCCAGCAGTATCCCGGTGGGACAGGGCAATGAGCAGTTCTTC.

This clone came up once. The rearrangement links TRBV7-8 to TRBJ1-5, with a tentative D call TRBD1 (6 bases). The CDR3 loop spans 16 amino acids. V was clipped by 5 bases and J by 0 bases, with 14 bases between them. Germline-derived CDR1 and CDR2 are SGHVS and FQNEAQ. The CDR3 DNA follows: TGTGCCAGCAGCCAGGGGAGCCTCTATAGCAATCAGCCCCAGCATTTT. Translation: CASSQGSLYSNQPQHF.

This chain links TRBV6-5 with TRBJ1-4; D is possibly TRBD1 (6 bases). V dropped 7 bases and J dropped 0 bases, with 12 bases sitting between them. The CDR3 extends over 15 amino acids. Germline-derived CDR1 and CDR2 are MNHEY and SVGAGI. The CDR3 DNA sequence: TGTGCCAGCACAAGTTCAGGGGCAACTAATGAAAAACTGTTTTTT. The encoded protein is CASTSSGATNEKLFF.

This chain joins TRBV6-1 and TRBJ1-2, with D possibly TRBD1 on 6 matching bases. Germline V lookup: CDR1 MNHNS, CDR2 SASEGT. The CDR3 extends over 14 amino acids. The V end lost 0 bases, the J end lost 6 bases, and 11 bases lay between the germline ends. Here the CDR3 DNA reads TGTGCCAGCAGTGAAGCGGAGGGGGGGGATGGCTACACCTTC. It codes for CASSEAEGGDGYTF.

The chain joins TRBV19 to TRBJ1-3; TRBD1 matches at 12 bases. This CDR3 contains 14 residues. Germline CDR1 reads LNHDA; CDR2 reads SQIVND (reference sequence). V gave up 5 bases and J gave up 4 bases; unmatched junction bases: 0. DNA of the CDR3: TGTGCCAGTAGTGGGACAGGGGGCGGAAACACCATATATTTT. Translation gives CASSGTGGGNTIYF.

This clone came up once. The V call is TRBV7-2, the J call TRBJ2-1, with 9 bases fitting TRBD2. This CDR3 is built from 17 residues. The ends lost 3 bases at V and 0 bases at J; junction bases unmatched: 6. Per the germline V gene, CDR1 is SGHTA and CDR2 is FQGNSA. CDR3 sequence reads: CASSLLAGTRSYNEQFF. In nucleotides, the CDR3 is TGTGCCAGCAGCTTGCTAGCGGGGACCCGCTCCTACAATGAGCAGTTCTTC.

The chain links TRBV7-9 to TRBJ2-2; 7 bases are shared with TRBD1. The CDR3 spans 14 residues. CDR1 is SEHNR, CDR2 FQNEAQ, per germline (reference sequence). After removal of 5 bases from V and 4 bases from J, the junction contained 4 bases not matched to a gene. The CDR3 nucleotides read TGTGCCAGCAGCCTACAGGGGAGCACCGGGGAGCTGTTTTTT. Translating it yields CASSLQGSTGELFF.